This paragraph covers one T cell receptor beta chain sequence. What it recognizes is unknown. The V segment lost 5 bases and the J segment 2 bases; nucleotides outside the gene matches: 4. Germline V lookup: CDR1 SGHAT, CDR2 FQNNGV. The CDR3 length is 15 residues. The data were taken from a study of CD8 T cells in ankylosing spondylitis. Study-wide results and limits: A TCR beta motif of eight highly homologous variants appeared characteristic of ankylosing spondylitis blood. Disease-associated clones were reportedly significantly overrepresented in matched ankylosing spondylitis synovial fluid. Disease-linked clones bore a CD8+ phenotype and were relatively rare in peripheral blood.

Construction of TCR beta libraries was performed using quantitative 5'-RACE with molecular barcodes. TCRdb reprocessed the 5' RACE reads with MiXCR, giving one entry per CDR3 protein. The sample lists some 700,000 distinct CDR3 sequences; under 20% were seen once. Sequencing used blood, either unsorted or a sorted T cell fraction (not recorded which). The chain uses TRBV11-2 and TRBJ2-4; 9 positions agree with TRBD2. The clonotype was recovered from a male donor with ankylosing spondylitis. The DNA for the CDR3 is TGTGCCAGCAGCCCAGCGGGAGGTTCCAAAAACATTCAGTACTTC. Its translation: CASSPAGGSKNIQYF.